This T cell receptor (beta chain) was captured in a study of blood T cell repertoires in COVID-19. Study as a whole: Nucleic acid was either cDNA or gDNA, and it came from T cells, B-cell-depleted T cells, or PBMCs.

Recruits, aged roughly 18 to 90 years, lived in roughly 22 US areas. Cohort assignment relied on participant-reported clinical history. The CDR3 has 15 amino acids. Trimming at V came to 1 base and at J to 1 base, leaving 3 bases not matched to a gene. The germline V gene has CDR1 SGHRS and CDR2 YFSETQ. In the authors' methods: The authors estimated nucleated cell counts from reference gene primer amplification. Method: immunoSEQ multiplex PCR; TCRdb's copy keeps in-frame clones and lacks some. The V and J calls and clone size come from that table; D and trimming were worked out from the DNA. The sample carries fewer than 400,000 clones, approximately 85% recorded once.

The V gene is TRBV5-1, the J gene TRBJ1-2, with TRBD1 identical over 8 bases. The specimen was PBMCs or T cells enriched from blood (not recorded which). The receptor was isolated from a man aged 25-45 years who had recovered from COVID-19. CDR3 DNA: TGCGCCAGCAGCTTGCTACAGGGGGTTAACTATGGCTACACCTTC. Encoded protein: CASSLLQGVNYGYTF.